These 29 T cell receptor beta chains were all obtained from the same sample, sequenced in a study of T cell clonality in common variable immunodeficiency. Produced via immunoSEQ multiplex PCR; TCRdb's table is partial and in-frame only. The listing records around 8,000 clones. No antigen is known for these receptors. The study's findings and limits: Fewer deletions and N-nucleotide insertions were reportedly seen in common variable immunodeficiency TCR beta sequences.

Source material: peripheral blood mononuclear cells. The receptor source for this set is a human donor with common variable immunodeficiency.

The CDR3 sequence: CSARGQGGEKLFF. The CDR3 bases that were read are TGCAGTGCTAGGGGACAGGGGGGTGAAAAA. The rearrangement uses TRBV20-1 and TRBJ1-4; 11 bases agree with TRBD1. The DNA ends 3 residues before the CDR3 does, and the rest of the CDR3 is filled in from the germline J gene. CDR1 is DFQATT and CDR2 is SNEGSKA in the germline V gene (reference sequence). The CDR3 loop spans 13 amino acids. The junction had 1 base not matched to a gene; V was cut back by 3 bases and J by 7 bases.

As for this clone: Read coverage stops 3 residues before the CDR3 terminus; the germline J gene supplies the remainder. The rearrangement joins TRBV7-9 to TRBJ1-6; D perhaps matches TRBD1 (6 bases). From germline, CDR1 is SEHNR and CDR2 FQNEAQ (reference sequence). The CDR3 consists of 14 residues. Trimming left V 4 bases short and J 6 bases short, with 10 bases between. The CDR3 bases that were read are TGTGCCAGCAGCTCCGGACAGATTAATTCACCC. Translated: CASSSGQINSP. The complete CDR3 reads CASSSGQINSPLHF.

This clone ranks as medium-sized in terms of frequency. With the read ending 3 residues before the CDR3 end, the germline J gene is used to fill in that end. The chain employs TRBV20-1 and TRBJ2-2; 8 bases align to TRBD2. Trimming cost V 0 bases and J 5 bases; bases outside gene matches: 11. The CDR3 is 17 amino acids. Germline V gives CDR1 DFQATT, CDR2 SNEGSKA (reference sequence). Incomplete CDR3 DNA: TGCAGTGCTAGAGATCATCGAGCGGGGGTAGTGACCGGGGAG. Protein: CSARDHRAGVVTGE. The CDR3 in its entirety is CSARDHRAGVVTGELFF.

For this clone: The read halts 3 residues ahead of the CDR3 end, with the missing end drawn from the germline J gene. The chain combines TRBV30 with TRBJ2-1, with D perhaps TRBD1 (6 bases). The CDR3 contains 15 residues. The ends were cut back, 3 bases at V and 4 bases at J, with 16 bases in the middle. Per the germline V gene, CDR1 is GTSNPN and CDR2 is SVGIG (reference sequence). CDR3 residues: CAWRSYGQLYNEQFF. The DNA read from the CDR3 is TGTGCCTGGAGGTCATATGGACAGTTGTACAATGAG.

This clone shows up as medium-sized by frequency. From the germline J gene comes the end of the CDR3, since the read stops 3 residues before it. This rearrangement joins TRBV10-3 to TRBJ1-1; D is perhaps TRBD1 (6 bases). The CDR3 spans 13 residues. Germline V CDR1 and CDR2: ENHRY, SYGVKD. With 3 bases removed from V and 7 bases from J, the gap between germline ends came to 12 bases. The DNA read from the CDR3 is TGTGCCATCAGTGACCCGGGACACCTTGAA. Residues: CAISDPGHLE. The whole CDR3 sequence is CAISDPGHLEAFF.

The CDR3 spells CASSVREQLYEQYF. The CDR3 bases that were read are TGTGCCAGCAGTGTGCGGGAGCAGCTCTACGAG. The rearrangement uses TRBV2 and TRBJ2-7, with 7 bases fitting TRBD2. The read ends 3 residues shy of where the CDR3 ends; the end is completed using the germline J gene. Unmatched junction bases numbered 6, after V lost 4 bases and J lost 3 bases. CDR3 size: 14 residues. Germline CDR1 is SNHLY and CDR2 is FYNNEI.

By frequency, this clone is medium-sized (0.01 to 0.1%). Coverage ceases 3 residues before the CDR3 finishes, and the germline J gene fills in the end. This chain links TRBV20-1 with TRBJ2-5, with 15 bases matching TRBD2. The CDR3 loop spans 14 amino acids. Germline trimming cut 5 bases from V and 4 bases from J; bases unmatched to any gene: 2. The V gene's germline CDR1 is DFQATT and CDR2 SNEGSKA (reference sequence). This chain's CDR3 is CSAGLAGGRETQYF. Incomplete CDR3 DNA: TGCAGTGCTGGACTAGCGGGGGGGAGAGAGACC.

Notes on this clone: Relative to the germline gene, one junction end is altered; a read error may explain this. From the germline J gene comes the end of the CDR3, since the read stops 3 residues before it. The V and J genes are TRBV7-7 and TRBJ1-2; perhaps TRBD1 as D (5 bases). The CDR3 loop spans 15 amino acids. Germline-derived CDR1 and CDR2 are SSHAT and FNYEAQ (reference sequence). The chain's CDR3 is CASSLVRDYNYGYTF. CDR3 DNA, as far as it was read: TGTGCTAGCAGCTTAGTCAGGGACTATAACTATGGC.

Remarks on this clone: The CDR3 is cut off 3 residues early in the read; its end comes from the germline J gene. This chain links TRBV5-1 with TRBJ2-7, with a weak D call TRBD1 (5 bases). Germline V lookup: CDR1 SGHRS, CDR2 YFSETQ. The germline V and J ends were trimmed by 1 base and 5 bases, with 7 bases remaining between them. The CDR3 covers 12 residues. The CDR3 is CASSLLGDEQYF. Partial CDR3 DNA: TGCGCCAGCAGCTTGTTAGGGGACGAG. The full variable domain, rest sourced from reference TRBV5-1 and TRBJ2-7, is KAGVTQTPRYLIKTRGQQVTLSCSPISGHRSVSWYQQTPGQGLQFLFEYFSETQRNKGNFPGRFSGRQFSNSRSEMNVSTLELGDSALYLCASSLLGDEQYFGPGTRLTVT.

Comment on this clone: The read is 3 residues too short to cover the CDR3 end, so that end is filled in from the germline J gene. J is TRBJ1-2 and V is TRBV2, with D possibly matching TRBD1 (5 bases). This CDR3 is built from 13 residues. Germline CDR1 is SNHLY and CDR2 is FYNNEI. The CDR3 loop is CAATPTVLGGYTF. The part of the CDR3 DNA that was read is TGTGCCGCAACTCCGACAGTCCTAGGGGGC.

A remark on this clone: The read terminates 3 residues before the CDR3 end, so the remaining end is supplied by the germline J gene. This chain links TRBV7-2 with TRBJ2-3, with 7 bases aligning to TRBD2. The CDR3 loop spans 15 amino acids. Germline V lookup: CDR1 SGHTA, CDR2 FQGNSA. Trimming took 1 base from V and 5 from J; bases not matched to a gene: 6. The covered CDR3 bases are TGTGCCAGCAGCTTAGGGACTAGGTTCCAAGATACG. The encoded protein is CASSLGTRFQDT. The complete CDR3 reads CASSLGTRFQDTQYF. Full variable domain (outside the CDR3, taken from reference TRBV7-2 and TRBJ2-3): GAGVSQSPSNKVTEKGKDVELRCDPISGHTALYWYRQSLGQGLEFLIYFQGNSAPDKSGLPSDRFSAERTGGSVSTLTIQRTQQEDSAVYLCASSLGTRFQDTQYFGPGTRLTVL.

Turning to this clone: The CDR3 extends 3 residues past the end of the read, so its final part is completed from the germline J gene. V and J are TRBV18 and TRBJ2-1; TRBD1 matches 10 bases. V was pared by 4 bases and J by 3 bases, with 3 bases of the junction left unmatched. The CDR3 runs to 15 residues. CDR1 is KGHSH and CDR2 is LQKENI in the germline V gene. Incomplete CDR3 DNA: TGTGCCAGCTCACTTAGGACAGGGGGCTACAATGAG. This codes for CASSLRTGGYNE. In full, the CDR3 reads CASSLRTGGYNEQFF.

The sequenced CDR3 bases are TGTGCCAGCAGTTACTCCAGGGCCCGAAATCAGCCC. Its translation: CASSYSRARNQP. The full CDR3 sequence reads CASSYSRARNQPQHF. The chain employs TRBV6-2 or TRBV6-3 and TRBJ1-5; possible D gene TRBD1, 5 bases. Read sequence stops 3 residues before the CDR3 end, and the germline J gene provides the missing end. V lost 0 bases, J lost 4 bases, and 10 bases lay in between. CDR1 and CDR2 (germline): MNHEY, SVGEGT. The CDR3 is 15 amino acids.

The part of the CDR3 DNA that was read is TGTGCCAGCAGCTTACGGCAGCGGGGCCTA. Protein sequence: CASSLRQRGL. In full, the CDR3 reads CASSLRQRGLAFF. The V call is TRBV7-2, the J call TRBJ1-1; D possibly corresponds to TRBD1 (5 bases). The missing CDR3 end, 3 residues past where the read stops, is filled in from the germline J gene. From germline, CDR1 is SGHTA and CDR2 FQGNSA. The CDR3 spans 13 residues.

As to this clone: Read sequence stops 3 residues before the CDR3 end, and the germline J gene provides the missing end. The chain links TRBV5-1 to TRBJ1-6, with TRBD1 identical over 8 bases. Germline V lookup: CDR1 SGHRS, CDR2 YFSETQ. The ends lost 0 bases at V and 3 bases at J; junction bases unmatched: 5. This CDR3 is built from 17 residues. CDR3: CASSLGGQDYYNSPLHF. The CDR3 DNA, read in part, is TGCGCCAGCAGCTTGGGGGGACAGGACTACTATAATTCACCC. Complete variable domain (other parts from reference TRBV5-1 and TRBJ1-6): KAGVTQTPRYLIKTRGQQVTLSCSPISGHRSVSWYQQTPGQGLQFLFEYFSETQRNKGNFPGRFSGRQFSNSRSEMNVSTLELGDSALYLCASSLGGQDYYNSPLHFGNGTRLTVT.

Note on this clone: The read ends 3 residues shy of where the CDR3 ends; the end is completed using the germline J gene. The chain links TRBV7-9 to TRBJ2-5, with D possibly TRBD1 on 6 matching bases. From germline, CDR1 is SEHNR and CDR2 FQNEAQ (reference sequence). The ends were cut back, 1 base at V and 2 bases at J, with 11 bases in the middle. CDR3 size: 15 residues. CDR3 bases read: TGTGCCAGCAGCTTAGGTGGGGGCCTTCAAGAGACC. Its translation: CASSLGGGLQET. The CDR3 in its entirety is CASSLGGGLQETQYF. The full variable domain, its missing parts supplied by reference TRBV7-9 and TRBJ2-5, is DTGVSQNPRHKITKRGQNVTFRCDPISEHNRLYWYRQTLGQGPEFLTYFQNEAQLEKSRLLSDRFSAERPKGSFSTLEIQRTEQGDSAMYLCASSLGGGLQETQYFGPGTRLLVL.

As concerns this clone: The CDR3 goes on 3 residues after the read ends, and that part is filled in from the germline J gene. The rearrangement joins TRBV11-2 to TRBJ2-5, with 9 nucleotides matching TRBD1. The V and J ends lost 5 bases and 2 bases, in that order; junction bases with no gene match: 3. This CDR3 region has 14 residues. The germline CDR1 and CDR2 sequences are SGHAT and FQNNGV. CDR3 in amino acids: CASSAGTGQETQYF. Partial CDR3 DNA: TGTGCCAGCAGCGCCGGGACAGGGCAAGAGACC. Full variable domain (rest looked up from reference TRBV11-2 and TRBJ2-5): EAGVAQSPRYKIIEKRQSVAFWCNPISGHATLYWYQQILGQGPKLLIQFQNNGVVDDSQLPKDRFSAERLKGVDSTLKIQPAKLEDSAVYLCASSAGTGQETQYFGPGTRLLVL.

As to this clone: With the read ending 3 residues before the CDR3 end, the germline J gene is used to fill in that end. This chain links TRBV18 with TRBJ2-7, with 7 bases identical to TRBD1. The V gene end was trimmed by 4 bases and the J gene end by 3 bases; junction bases not matched to a gene: 3. The CDR3 contains 13 residues. Germline CDR1 and CDR2: KGHSH and LQKENI. The sequenced part of the CDR3 DNA is TGTGCCAGCTCACTAGGGACAGACTACGAG. Translated, it gives CASSLGTDYE. The whole CDR3 region reads CASSLGTDYEQYF.

Comments on this clone: The CDR3 goes on 3 residues after the read ends, and that part is filled in from the germline J gene. V usage is TRBV19 and J usage is TRBJ2-3; a possible D gene is TRBD1 (5 bases). The CDR3 consists of 14 residues. Trimming removed 6 bases from V and 0 bases from J, with 10 bases in between. The germline V gene encodes CDR1 LNHDA and CDR2 SQIVND (reference sequence). CDR3 region: CASSTTVSTDTQYF. The DNA read from the CDR3 is TGTGCCAGTAGCACGACAGTTAGCACAGATACG.

Judged by frequency, this clone is medium-sized (0.01 to 0.1%). The sequenced fragment ends 3 residues before the CDR3 boundary, so the rest is inferred from the germline J gene. This chain connects TRBV5-1 to TRBJ2-5; 8 bases align to TRBD1. With V trimmed by 4 bases and J by 3 bases, 5 bases remained unmatched. The CDR3 length is 14 residues. Germline CDR1 SGHRS, CDR2 YFSETQ. The CDR3 DNA, read in part, is TGCGCCAGCAGCCCGACAGGGGTGAAAGAGACC. It yields the protein CASSPTGVKET. The whole CDR3 sequence is CASSPTGVKETQYF.

This clone ranks as medium-sized in terms of frequency. The read terminates 3 residues ahead of where the CDR3 ends, so the germline J gene completes it. This sequence joins TRBV24-1 and TRBJ2-5, with TRBD2 identical over 11 bases. V shed 1 base, J shed 5 bases, and the junction held 8 bases outside the gene matches. CDR3 length: 17 amino acids. From germline, CDR1 is KGHDR and CDR2 SFDVKD. The CDR3 protein is CATSDFTSGRRWETQYF. CDR3 DNA (partial): TGTGCCACCAGTGATTTTACTAGCGGGAGAAGATGGGAGACC.

Note on this clone: The CDR3 end is not reached by the read, which stops 3 residues before it; the germline J gene fills it in. V usage is TRBV6-1 and J usage is TRBJ1-6; TRBD1 is a possible D gene (6 bases). The CDR3 has 15 amino acids. Germline assignment: CDR1 MNHNS and CDR2 SASEGT. Trimming left V 0 bases short and J 10 bases short, with 13 bases between. Incomplete CDR3 DNA: TGTGCCAGCAGTGAAGCCAGGGGCGGGGGATCACCC. Translated: CASSEARGGGSP. The full CDR3 protein reads CASSEARGGGSPLHF.

According to its frequency, this clone is medium-sized. The read finishes 3 residues shy of the CDR3 end, and the germline J gene is used to complete it. The chain couples TRBV12-3 or TRBV12-4 to TRBJ2-5, with D hard to call. This CDR3 is 13 amino acids long. Deletions cut 5 bases from V and 4 bases from J, with 11 bases between. The part of the CDR3 DNA that was read is TGTGCCAGCAGTCCGGGTCTGGGAGAGACC. Its protein is CASSPGLGET. The CDR3, in full, reads CASSPGLGETQYF.

In the case of this clone: The CDR3 end falls 3 residues outside the read, so it is completed with the germline J gene. The chain is built from TRBV23-1 and TRBJ2-3; 9 nucleotides align to TRBD1. TRBV23-1 is an ORF, and what it does is uncertain. With V trimmed by 2 bases and J by 5 bases, 5 bases remained unmatched. There are 15 residues in the CDR3. The CDR3: CASSQDGTGQDTQYF. The sequenced part of the CDR3 DNA is TGCGCCAGCAGTCAAGACGGGACAGGGCAAGATACG.

Judged by frequency, this clone is medium-sized (0.01 to 0.1%). With the read ending 3 residues before the CDR3 end, the germline J gene is used to fill in that end. The chain uses TRBV19 and TRBJ1-1; D not resolved. The CDR3 runs to 12 residues. Germline V CDR1 and CDR2: LNHDA, SQIVND (reference sequence). The CDR3 sequence is CASSMVWAEAFF. CDR3 DNA, as far as it was read: TGTGCCAGTAGTATGGTATGGGCCGAA.

Of note for this clone: The observed sequence ends 3 residues before the CDR3 terminus, with the missing tail filled in from the germline J gene. The rearrangement joins TRBV11-2 to TRBJ2-7; 7 bases line up with TRBD2. Trimming took 5 bases from V and 4 from J; bases not matched to a gene: 8. Germline V gene sequence: CDR1 SGHAT, CDR2 FQNNGV. The length of the CDR3 is 14 residues. CDR3 DNA, as far as it was read: TGTGCCAGCAGCCTGGGACTACTATTTTACGAG. Its protein is CASSLGLLFYE. The complete CDR3 sequence is CASSLGLLFYEQYF. The full variable domain, its missing parts supplied by reference TRBV11-2 and TRBJ2-7, is EAGVAQSPRYKIIEKRQSVAFWCNPISGHATLYWYQQILGQGPKLLIQFQNNGVVDDSQLPKDRFSAERLKGVDSTLKIQPAKLEDSAVYLCASSLGLLFYEQYFGPGTRLTVT.

Details on this clone: The read comes to an end 3 residues before the CDR3 does, leaving the germline J gene to fill in the end. V and J are TRBV20-1 and TRBJ1-4; D is ambiguous. Per germline, CDR1 DFQATT and CDR2 SNEGSKA (reference sequence). The CDR3 consists of 12 residues. The ends were cut back, 3 bases at V and 8 bases at J, with 10 bases in the middle. CDR3 DNA, as far as it was read: TGCAGTGCTAGCGAAGGCAGGGAAAAA. Protein product: CSASEGREK. The whole CDR3 sequence is CSASEGREKLFF.

About this clone itself: The missing CDR3 end, 3 residues past where the read stops, is filled in from the germline J gene. This chain uses TRBV7-8 with TRBJ2-7; a weak D match, TRBD1 (5 bases). With 1 base removed from V and 3 bases from J, the gap between germline ends came to 10 bases. Germline CDR1 SGHVS, CDR2 FQNEAQ. This CDR3 comprises 14 residues. Incomplete CDR3 DNA: TGTGCCAGCAGCTTAGGCGGCCAGGGCTACGAG. Translated, it gives CASSLGGQGYE. The whole CDR3 protein is CASSLGGQGYEQYF.

Frequency places this clone as medium-sized. The read gets to within 3 residues of the CDR3 end, and the germline J gene fills in the rest. The chain joins TRBV29-1 to TRBJ2-3; D unresolved. Per the germline V gene, CDR1 is SQVTM and CDR2 is ANQGSEA. This CDR3 is built from 12 residues. V was pared by 2 bases and J by 6 bases, with 9 bases between. CDR3 protein: CSVELTSDTQYF. The part of the CDR3 DNA that was read is TGCAGCGTTGAACTGACATCGGATACG.